Below are 18 T cell receptor beta chains sequenced from a single sample in a study of blood T cell repertoires in COVID-19. The method was immunoSEQ multiplex PCR; TCRdb's version includes in-frame clones alone and lacks a portion of them. The data contain around 250,000 clones, around 86% of them seen just once; the ten biggest clones take up roughly 2%. Sequencing was carried out using PBMCs or T cells enriched from blood (not recorded which). The receptors were sampled from a woman in her fifties or sixties who had recovered from COVID-19.

The CDR3 DNA reads as TGTGCCAGCAGCTTAAAGGGGGGGACTCAGCCCCAGCATTTT. Amino acid sequence: CASSLKGGTQPQHF. The gene calls are TRBV7-2 and TRBJ1-5, with D possibly matching TRBD1 (6 bases). Germline CDR1 reads SGHTA; CDR2 reads FQGNSA. V lost 2 bases, J lost 6 bases, and 11 bases lay in between. The CDR3 extends over 14 amino acids.

This chain connects TRBV11-2 to TRBJ1-3; tentatively, D is TRBD1 (5 bases). The CDR3 covers 16 residues. Germline-derived CDR1 and CDR2 are SGHAT and FQNNGV. Trimming took 3 bases from V and 7 from J, leaving 19 bases between them. This chain's CDR3 is CASSFRETRARNTIYF. In DNA, the CDR3 is TGTGCCAGCAGCTTTCGGGAGACCAGGGCTAGGAACACCATATATTTT.

This sequence joins TRBV28 and TRBJ1-1; D is possibly TRBD1 (5 bases). Germline V lookup: CDR1 MDHEN, CDR2 SYDVKM. This CDR3 is built from 15 residues. Trimming removed 4 bases at V and 0 bases at J, with 12 bases between. This chain's CDR3 is CASSSTKGLNTEAFF. DNA for the CDR3: TGTGCCAGCAGTTCGACCAAGGGGCTGAACACTGAAGCTTTCTTT. The full variable domain, its missing parts supplied by reference TRBV28 and TRBJ1-1, is DVKVTQSSRYLVKRTGEKVFLECVQDMDHENMFWYRQDPGLGLRLIYFSYDVKMKEKGDIPEGYSVSREKKERFSLILESASTNQTSMYLCASSSTKGLNTEAFFGQGTRLTVV.

The chain employs TRBV7-2 and TRBJ2-7, with TRBD1 identical over 9 bases. The CDR3 runs 12 residues. Germline-derived CDR1 and CDR2 are SGHTA and FQGNSA. V lost 5 bases to trimming and J lost 5 bases; unmatched junction nucleotides: 1. CDR3: CASSGTGNEQYF. CDR3 sequence (DNA): TGTGCCAGCAGCGGGACAGGGAACGAGCAGTACTTC.

The chain employs TRBV4-2 and TRBJ2-1, with 7 bases that match TRBD2. Germline V gene sequence: CDR1 LGHNA, CDR2 YNFKEQ. V shed 0 bases and J 0 bases; nucleotides not matched to a gene: 5. This CDR3 contains 17 residues. The CDR3 DNA reads as TGTGCCAGCAGCCAAGAGGTTCGGACTAGCTCCTACAATGAGCAGTTCTTC. The encoded protein is CASSQEVRTSSYNEQFF.

This chain links TRBV19 with TRBJ2-2; 10 nucleotides agree with TRBD2. The CDR3 contains 16 residues. The V segment lost 3 bases and the J segment 2 bases; nucleotides outside the gene matches: 3. The germline CDR1 and CDR2 sequences are LNHDA and SQIVND (reference sequence). In nucleotides, the CDR3 is TGTGCCAGTAGTATCACTAGCGGGATAAACACCGGGGAGCTGTTTTTT. This gives the protein CASSITSGINTGELFF.

The chain employs TRBV27 and TRBJ2-1; 9 nucleotides align to TRBD2. Germline CDR1 is MNHEY and CDR2 is SMNVEV (reference sequence). This CDR3 spans 14 amino acids. The trim removed 8 bases at V and 6 bases at J, leaving 8 bases unmatched. Written as DNA, the CDR3 is TGTGCCAGCTTGGGACTAGCTTCCCGCAATGAGCAGTTCTTC. Its protein product is CASLGLASRNEQFF.

The chain recombines TRBV6-2 or TRBV6-3 with TRBJ1-2; 8 bases line up with TRBD1. In germline, CDR1 is MNHEY, CDR2 SVGEGT. V dropped 1 base and J dropped 6; count of bases not matched to a gene: 4. There are 14 residues in the CDR3. The CDR3: CASSYFQGQDGYTF. The CDR3 DNA reads TGTGCCAGCAGTTACTTCCAGGGACAGGATGGCTACACCTTC.

This clone was detected a few times. The chain uses TRBV5-1 and TRBJ2-7, with 12 bases aligning to TRBD1. With 4 bases clipped from V and 6 bases from J, the junction kept 5 bases outside the gene matches. Germline V gene lookup returns CDR1 SGHRS and CDR2 YFSETQ. The CDR3 is 14 amino acids. CDR3 DNA sequence: TGCGCCAGCAGCCCCGGGACAGGGGGCATCGAGCAGTACTTC. This sequence encodes CASSPGTGGIEQYF.

The CDR3 DNA reads as TGTGCCAGCACCAAGACTAGCGGGCTACGTGAGCAGTTCTTC. It specifies CASTKTSGLREQFF. This chain connects TRBV11-2 to TRBJ2-1; 10 nucleotides match TRBD2. Germline V gene lookup returns CDR1 SGHAT and CDR2 FQNNGV. There are 14 residues in the CDR3. V shed 7 bases, J shed 9 bases, and the junction held 9 bases outside the gene matches.

The rearrangement uses TRBV5-1 and TRBJ2-5; 13 nucleotides line up with TRBD2. Germline V lookup: CDR1 SGHRS, CDR2 YFSETQ. This CDR3 comprises 16 residues. Germline trimming cut 4 bases from V and 4 bases from J; bases unmatched to any gene: 7. CDR3 residues: CASSPGLAGATETQYF. CDR3 nucleotide sequence: TGCGCCAGCAGCCCCGGACTAGCGGGGGCCACAGAGACCCAGTACTTC.

V is TRBV19 and J is TRBJ1-2; the D gene is possibly TRBD1 (6 bases). Germline CDR1 LNHDA, CDR2 SQIVND (reference sequence). V gave up 5 bases and J gave up 3 bases, with 16 bases separating them. The CDR3 is 15 amino acids. The CDR3 coding sequence is TGTGCCAGTAGTCAACAGGGAGGGATGGACTATGGCTACACCTTC. Translating it yields CASSQQGGMDYGYTF. The variable domain in full, completed from reference TRBV19 and TRBJ1-2, reads DGGITQSPKYLFRKEGQNVTLSCEQNLNHDAMYWYRQDPGQGLRLIYYSQIVNDFQKGDIAEGYSVSREKKESFPLTVTSAQKNPTAFYLCASSQQGGMDYGYTFGSGTRLTVV.

This clone was detected a few times. The gene calls are TRBV6-5 and TRBJ2-3; D is possibly TRBD2 (5 bases). There are 13 residues in the CDR3. Germline V gene data show CDR1 as MNHEY and CDR2 as SVGAGI. The V gene lost 7 bases and the J gene lost 2 bases, with 10 bases spanning the gap. CDR3 protein: CASKRSYTDTQYF. As DNA, the CDR3 is TGTGCCAGCAAGCGGAGCTACACAGATACGCAGTATTTT.

J is TRBJ1-2 and V is TRBV29-1, with D unresolved. The CDR3 totals 13 residues. Trimming left V 3 bases short and J 3 bases short, with 11 bases between. Per germline, CDR1 SQVTM and CDR2 ANQGSEA. The CDR3 here is CSVDATSYYGYTF. The CDR3 region has the DNA TGCAGCGTTGATGCGACAAGCTACTATGGCTACACCTTC.

The chain is built from TRBV18 and TRBJ1-2; 9 bases are a match to TRBD1. Trimming removed 3 bases from V and 1 base from J; junction bases left unmatched: 6. The germline gives CDR1 KGHSH, CDR2 LQKENI. The CDR3 consists of 16 residues. DNA for the CDR3: TGTGCCAGCTCACCCTTGGACAGGGGAATTAACTATGGCTACACCTTC. Translation: CASSPLDRGINYGYTF.

This chain joins TRBV5-1 and TRBJ2-3; 7 bases agree with TRBD1. With V trimmed by 3 bases and J by 1 base, 5 bases remained unmatched. CDR3 length: 15 amino acids. CDR1 is SGHRS, CDR2 YFSETQ, per germline. The CDR3 sequence: CASSWGGQGTDTQYF. The CDR3 DNA reads as TGCGCCAGCAGCTGGGGTGGACAGGGCACAGATACGCAGTATTTT.

Details on this clone: The identical CDR3 is also encoded by other nucleotide sequences in the sample. V and J are TRBV7-2 and TRBJ2-3; D gene unclear. Trimming left V 4 bases short and J 1 base short, with 6 bases between. This CDR3 has 13 amino acids. The germline gives CDR1 SGHTA, CDR2 FQGNSA. CDR3 in amino acids: CASSWAGTDTQYF. The CDR3 nucleotides are TGTGCCAGCAGCTGGGCTGGCACAGATACGCAGTATTTT.

The chain uses TRBV11-2 and TRBJ2-7; the match to TRBD1 covers 8 bases. Germline V gene lookup returns CDR1 SGHAT and CDR2 FQNNGV. The trim removed 2 bases at V and 1 base at J, leaving 1 base unmatched. The CDR3 runs to 14 residues. The CDR3 region has the DNA TGTGCCAGCAGCTTACAGGGGGCTTCCTACGAGCAGTACTTC. Protein product: CASSLQGASYEQYF.